This T cell receptor (beta chain) is drawn from a study of OX40 agonist ivuxolimab in advanced cancers. Study-wide results and limits: Clones of CD4+ and CD8+ blood T cells grew by week 6 at doses of 0.1 to 3.0 mg/kg.

Here immunoSEQ multiplex PCR was the method, and the copy in TCRdb shows in-frame clones only, minus some. The profile shows about 50,000 clones, approximately 89% of them singletons. CDR3 length: 16 amino acids. With 2 bases removed from V and 5 bases from J, the gap between germline ends came to 16 bases. From germline, CDR1 is MNHEY and CDR2 SVGAGI. Concerning this clone itself: Its specificity is unknown.

The origin of this receptor is an adult with an advanced solid tumor such as melanoma, head and neck, liver or kidney cancer. Sequenced here: CD4+ or CD8+ T cells sorted from blood, sampled in a trial of the OX40 agonist ivuxolimab. V gene TRBV6-5 combines with J gene TRBJ2-1; the D gene is possibly TRBD2 (7 bases). The CDR3 bases are TGTGCCAGCAGTTACAGGGGGGGTCTAGCGGACAATGAGCAGTTCTTC. It specifies CASSYRGGLADNEQFF.